This is a list of T cell receptor beta chains from one sample in a study of blood T cell repertoires in COVID-19. The table came from immunoSEQ multiplex PCR; TCRdb's copy has only in-frame clones and leaves some out. The repertoire has 100,000 to 140,000 clones, 70% to 90% of them found once; the top ten carry approximately 5%. Material for sequencing was peripheral blood. Receptor source: a man aged 35 to 55 with active or convalescent COVID-19. Each CDR3 is given with its conserved first and last residue. The D gene is left open where the match is weak. Only some rows state a clone size, as once, few, many or a class for expanded clones.

CDR3 protein,CDR3 DNA,D gene,V gene,clone size,J gene
CASYGQGSIYSGYTF,TGTGCCAGCTATGGACAGGGGTCGATCTATTCTGGCTACACCTTC,TRBD1,TRBV18,.,TRBJ1-2
CASRRGGGELFF,TGCGCCAGCAGGCGAGGGGGCGGGGAGCTGTTTTTT,.,TRBV5-1,.,TRBJ2-2
CAWSLLGALASYNEQFF,TGTGCCTGGAGTCTTCTAGGAGCCCTAGCCTCCTACAATGAGCAGTTCTTC,.,TRBV30,.,TRBJ2-1
CASSARGSISTDTQYF,TGTGCCAGCAGCGCCAGGGGGAGTATCAGCACAGATACGCAGTATTTT,TRBD1,TRBV7-3,.,TRBJ2-3
CSASKGGIGQPQHF,TGCAGTGCTAGTAAAGGGGGAATAGGGCAGCCCCAGCATTTT,.,TRBV20-1,once,TRBJ1-5
CASRSIPGNTIYF,TGTGCCAGCAGGTCAATTCCCGGAAACACCATATATTTT,.,TRBV28,.,TRBJ1-3
CASGTGSGIEQYF,TGTGCCAGCGGGACAGGGAGCGGGATCGAGCAGTACTTC,TRBD1,TRBV5-4,.,TRBJ2-7
CASSYRYNEQFF,TGTGCCAGCAGTTACAGGTACAATGAGCAGTTCTTC,.,TRBV28,.,TRBJ2-1
CASRLAGANTGELFF,TGTGCCAGTCGACTAGCGGGCGCGAACACCGGGGAGCTGTTTTTT,TRBD2,TRBV27,.,TRBJ2-2
CASTSGQGGSDTQYF,TGTGCCAGTACCTCGGGACAGGGGGGTTCAGATACGCAGTATTTT,TRBD1,TRBV19,once,TRBJ2-3
CASSLDASGMGNEQFF,TGTGCCAGCAGCTTAGACGCTAGCGGGATGGGGAATGAGCAGTTCTTC,TRBD2,TRBV7-2,once,TRBJ2-1
CASSNGDRGDGYTF,TGTGCCAGCAGCAACGGGGACAGGGGCGATGGCTACACCTTC,TRBD1,TRBV6-2/TRBV6-3,.,TRBJ1-2
CAWSRGGEQYF,TGTGCCTGGAGTAGGGGTGGGGAGCAGTACTTC,.,TRBV30,.,TRBJ2-7
CASSIFSVQGPGEQYF,TGTGCCAGTAGCATATTCTCGGTGCAGGGGCCCGGCGAGCAGTACTTC,.,TRBV19,.,TRBJ2-7
CASSPGTGKTDTQYF,TGTGCCAGCAGCCCCGGGACAGGGAAGACAGATACGCAGTATTTT,TRBD1,TRBV5-4,.,TRBJ2-3
CASSPLPGGEQYF,TGTGCCAGCAGCCCTCTTCCCGGGGGCGAGCAGTACTTC,.,TRBV9,.,TRBJ2-7
CASTPGSRYNEQFF,TGTGCCAGTACCCCCGGCAGCAGGTACAATGAGCAGTTCTTC,.,TRBV19,.,TRBJ2-1
CASSLGIGGEKLFF,TGTGCCAGCAGCTTGGGGATCGGGGGTGAAAAACTGTTTTTT,.,TRBV5-4,.,TRBJ1-4
CASSPGQGTYEQYF,TGTGCCAGTAGTCCGGGACAGGGGACCTACGAGCAGTACTTC,TRBD1,TRBV19,.,TRBJ2-7
CASSLGLATDTQYF,TGCGCCAGCAGCTTGGGGTTGGCCACAGATACGCAGTATTTT,.,TRBV5-1,.,TRBJ2-3
CASSLAGGSYEQYF,TGTGCCAGCAGTCTAGCGGGAGGGTCCTACGAGCAGTACTTC,TRBD2,TRBV6-2/TRBV6-3,few,TRBJ2-7
CASSPAVLYGYTF,TGTGCCAGCAGCCCCGCGGTACTCTATGGCTACACCTTC,.,TRBV28,.,TRBJ1-2
CSASASGLYEQYF,TGCAGTGCTAGTGCCAGCGGGCTGTACGAGCAGTACTTC,.,TRBV20-1,.,TRBJ2-7
CASSRQGYNQPQHF,TGTGCCAGCAGTCGACAGGGGTACAATCAGCCCCAGCATTTT,TRBD1,TRBV2,.,TRBJ1-5
CASSLGGLAKLETQYF,TGCGCCAGCAGCTTGGGAGGACTAGCGAAGTTAGAGACCCAGTACTTC,TRBD2,TRBV5-1,.,TRBJ2-5
CASSPFPGTGVPEAFF,TGTGCCAGCTCACCTTTTCCGGGGACAGGAGTCCCTGAAGCTTTCTTT,TRBD1,TRBV18,.,TRBJ1-1
CASSTRTSGGTRYAVF,TGTGCCAGCAGCACCCGGACTAGCGGAGGAACGCGGTACGCAGTATTT,.,TRBV21-1,.,TRBJ2-3
CASSSSSRTDTQYF,TGTGCCAGCAGCTCTTCCTCTCGCACAGATACGCAGTATTTT,.,TRBV5-6,.,TRBJ2-3
CASSQELEGYEQYF,TGCGCCAGCAGCCAAGAACTGGAGGGCTACGAGCAGTACTTC,.,TRBV4-3,few,TRBJ2-7
CASSYRRGSQPQHF,TGTGCCAGCAGTTATAGGAGGGGTTCTCAGCCCCAGCATTTT,.,TRBV6-5,few,TRBJ1-5
CASSSFRVGSYNEQFF,TGTGCCAGCAGTTCTTTCCGGGTAGGTTCCTACAATGAGCAGTTCTTC,.,TRBV28,.,TRBJ2-1
CASSRPGGTSDEQYF,TGTGCCAGTAGTCGCCCCGGGGGAACCTCGGACGAGCAGTACTTC,.,TRBV19,.,TRBJ2-7